The T cell receptor beta chain described here comes from a study of shared T cell receptors in the human thymus. The V gene's germline CDR1 is SGHNT and CDR2 YENEEA. The V end was cut by 6 bases, the J end by 7 bases, with 14 bases between. This CDR3 is 13 amino acids long. Clones were sequenced by immunoSEQ multiplex PCR, and TCRdb holds only the in-frame ones, with some missing. In the table there are 540,000 or so clones, roughly 74% of which are singletons. The same sample was also used in a study of human thymus T cells.

The chain employs TRBV11-3 and TRBJ2-3; TRBD1 is a possible D gene (6 bases). This receptor was identified in a boy in the first two years of life with a congenital heart defect. The sample consisted of thymocytes. In DNA, the CDR3 is TGTGCCAGCAGAGCGGACAGTAACCATACGCAGTATTTT. Amino acids: CASRADSNHTQYF. Together with reference TRBV11-3 and TRBJ2-3, the CDR3 gives the full variable domain: EAGVVQSPRYKIIEKKQPVAFWCNPISGHNTLYWYLQNLGQGPELLIRYENEEAVDDSQLPKDRFSAERLKGVDSTLKIQPAELGDSAVYLCASRADSNHTQYFGPGTRLTVL.